The 20 T cell receptor beta chains listed next were all sequenced from one sample in a study of cytomegalovirus exposure and HLA in healthy donors. In the PCR, 60 Vbeta and 13 Jbeta primers were used. Sequencing used immunoSEQ multiplex PCR; TCRdb keeps in-frame clones, though not all of them. The data hold approximately 90,000 clones, with about 74% observed a single time. The sequenced sample was PBMCs. These receptors all stem from a middle-aged man in good health and CMV-seronegative.

This clone was counted only a few times. The junction departs from germline at one end; a sequencing error may be responsible. The chain couples TRBV7-9 to TRBJ2-7, with D tentatively TRBD1 (5 bases). Germline V gene sequence: CDR1 SEHNR, CDR2 FQNEAQ (reference sequence). The CDR3 runs 12 residues. This CDR3 is CSSSLGHYEQYF. The CDR3 DNA reads TGTTCCAGCAGCTTAGGACACTACGAGCAGTACTTC.

This clone was seen more than once but under ten times. The chain combines TRBV6-1 with TRBJ2-7; 9 bases match TRBD1. The CDR3 has 14 residues. CDR1 and CDR2 from the germline V gene are MNHNS and SASEGT. J was trimmed by 2 bases and V by 4 bases; bases with no gene match: 3. The CDR3 sequence is CASSGGTGTYEQYF. The CDR3 DNA reads as TGTGCCAGCAGTGGTGGGACAGGGACCTACGAGCAGTACTTC.

This clone was seen only once. The CDR3 coding sequence is TGTGCCAGCCCGGCGGGGGGCCCCACAGATACGCAGTATTTT. It encodes CASPAGGPTDTQYF. The chain combines TRBV7-9 with TRBJ2-3; 8 bases match TRBD2. After removal of 8 bases from V and 2 bases from J, the junction contained 6 bases not matched to a gene. This CDR3 region has 14 residues. CDR1 SEHNR and CDR2 FQNEAQ come from the germline V gene (reference sequence).

V and J are TRBV7-9 and TRBJ1-5; D unclear. Deletions cut 0 bases from V and 6 bases from J, with 9 bases between. Per the germline V gene, CDR1 is SEHNR and CDR2 is FQNEAQ (reference sequence). This CDR3 is built from 14 residues. In DNA, the CDR3 is TGTGCCAGCAGCTTAGCCAGTGATGGTCAGCCCCAGCATTTT. It is translated as CASSLASDGQPQHF.

CDR3 sequence: CASSQDEFQETQYF. In DNA form, the CDR3 reads TGCGCCAGCAGCCAAGATGAGTTTCAAGAGACCCAGTACTTC. The chain couples TRBV4-3 to TRBJ2-5; D ambiguous. Between the trimmed V and J ends, which lost 0 bases and 2 bases, there was a span of 7 bases. The CDR3 loop spans 14 amino acids. Germline V gene sequence: CDR1 LGHNA, CDR2 YSLEER.

This chain joins TRBV9 and TRBJ2-1, with TRBD2 as a possible D gene (6 bases). The CDR3 sequence is 15 residues long. CDR1 and CDR2 from the germline V gene are SGDLS and YYNGEE. V gave up 4 bases and J gave up 2 bases, with 13 bases separating them. The CDR3 spells CASSFERAPYNEQFF. The CDR3 DNA is TGTGCCAGCAGCTTTGAGCGGGCTCCCTACAATGAGCAGTTCTTC.

In this sample, this clone turned up a few times. The chain is built from TRBV11-1 and TRBJ2-7; TRBD1 matches 9 bases. The germline CDR1 and CDR2 sequences are SGHAT and FQDESV (reference sequence). V gave up 5 bases and J gave up 2 bases; unmatched junction bases: 4. The CDR3 is 14 amino acids. This CDR3 is CASSTRQGAYEQYF. CDR3 coding DNA: TGTGCCAGCAGCACCAGACAGGGGGCCTACGAGCAGTACTTC.

CDR3 sequence: CASSPTGWTQYF. The CDR3 coding sequence is TGTGCCAGCAGCCCCACCGGTTGGACCCAGTACTTC. The chain links TRBV14 to TRBJ2-5; D ambiguous. The CDR3 is made up of 12 amino acids. Trimming left V 4 bases short and J 7 bases short, with 10 bases between. CDR1 and CDR2 (germline): SGHDN, FVKESK.

With regard to this clone: This specimen includes other DNA sequences encoding the same CDR3. J is TRBJ2-7 and V is TRBV7-6, with D possibly matching TRBD2 (6 bases). From germline, CDR1 is SGHVS and CDR2 FNYEAQ. V lost 1 base to trimming and J lost 5 bases, with 15 bases between them. The CDR3 has 15 amino acids. The CDR3, as DNA: TGTGCCAGCAGCTTAGGGGAGGCAGTAGTACACGAGCAGTACTTC. It yields the protein CASSLGEAVVHEQYF. Combining the CDR3 with reference TRBV7-6 and TRBJ2-7 gives the whole variable domain GAGVSQSPRYKVTKRGQDVALRCDPISGHVSLYWYRQALGQGPEFLTYFNYEAQQDKSGLPNDRFSAERPEGSISTLTIQRTEQRDSAMYRCASSLGEAVVHEQYFGPGTRLTVT.

The V and J genes are TRBV30 and TRBJ2-5, with 10 positions matching TRBD2. V dropped 0 bases and J dropped 4; count of bases not matched to a gene: 8. Germline V gene data show CDR1 as GTSNPN and CDR2 as SVGIG (reference sequence). The CDR3 totals 16 residues. As DNA, the CDR3 is TGTGCCTGGAGTGTCGGGAGCGGGGGGGCCCGAGAGACCCAGTACTTC. Translated, it gives CAWSVGSGGARETQYF.

This clone was seen repeatedly, ten times or more. The chain employs TRBV5-1 and TRBJ1-1; D perhaps matches TRBD1 (5 bases). V lost 8 bases, J lost 0 bases, and 20 bases lay in between. The CDR3 spans 16 residues. CDR1 and CDR2 (germline): SGHRS, YFSETQ. The CDR3 is CASAQRPRDLNTEAFF. CDR3 nucleotides: TGCGCCAGTGCCCAAAGACCCAGGGATTTGAACACTGAAGCTTTCTTT. The complete variable domain, with remaining parts taken from reference TRBV5-1 and TRBJ1-1, reads KAGVTQTPRYLIKTRGQQVTLSCSPISGHRSVSWYQQTPGQGLQFLFEYFSETQRNKGNFPGRFSGRQFSNSRSEMNVSTLELGDSALYLCASAQRPRDLNTEAFFGQGTRLTVV.

This rearrangement joins TRBV4-2 to TRBJ2-1; 7 bases fit TRBD2. V shed 0 bases and J 6 bases; nucleotides not matched to a gene: 11. The germline CDR1 and CDR2 sequences are LGHNA and YNFKEQ. This CDR3 spans 17 amino acids. The DNA for the CDR3 is TGTGCCAGCAGCCAAGATTTGGAGGAGACTAGCTTCAATGAGCAGTTCTTC. Its translation: CASSQDLEETSFNEQFF.

In this sample, this clone turned up a few times. V is TRBV5-8 and J is TRBJ1-6; perhaps TRBD1 as D (5 bases). V was clipped by 5 bases and J by 12 bases, with 21 bases between them. This CDR3 is 15 amino acids long. Per germline, CDR1 SGHTS and CDR2 YDEGEE. CDR3 in amino acids: CASRPRTPVGGPLHF. DNA of the CDR3: TGTGCCAGCAGGCCAAGGACGCCCGTGGGGGGACCCCTCCACTTT.

The V gene is TRBV30, the J gene TRBJ2-7; 9 bases are a match to TRBD1. J lost 4 bases, V lost 3 bases, and 4 bases had no gene match. Germline CDR1 reads GTSNPN; CDR2 reads SVGIG (reference sequence). The CDR3 is made up of 13 amino acids. This CDR3 reads CAWSGQGRYEQYF. DNA of the CDR3: TGTGCCTGGAGCGGACAGGGGCGGTACGAGCAGTACTTC.

J is TRBJ1-1 and V is TRBV7-2; D unclear. The CDR3 has 13 amino acids. The V end was cut by 3 bases, the J end by 6 bases, with 11 bases between. Germline loops: CDR1 SGHTA, CDR2 FQGNSA. CDR3 sequence: CASSFRGEAEAFF. The CDR3 DNA sequence: TGTGCCAGCAGCTTTAGAGGTGAGGCTGAAGCTTTCTTT.

This clone was observed once. The chain employs TRBV5-8 and TRBJ1-1; weak D call: TRBD1 (6 bases). The germline gives CDR1 SGHTS, CDR2 YDEGEE. V was cut by 6 bases and J by 0 bases, with 21 bases left in between. The CDR3 is 17 amino acids. CDR3 region: CASTLRGMGELNTEAFF. The CDR3 DNA reads as TGTGCCAGCACCTTAAGGGGGATGGGGGAACTGAACACTGAAGCTTTCTTT.

The chain is built from TRBV14 and TRBJ2-2; TRBD2 is a possible D gene (6 bases). Trimming took off 2 bases at V and 6 bases at J, with 19 bases between the two ends. The germline V gene encodes CDR1 SGHDN and CDR2 FVKESK. CDR3 length: 17 amino acids. This chain's CDR3 is CASSQYLAMGSPGELFF. In DNA form, the CDR3 reads TGTGCCAGCAGCCAATATCTAGCGATGGGGAGCCCCGGGGAGCTGTTTTTT.

The V call is TRBV7-3, the J call TRBJ1-2; TRBD1 is a possible D gene (5 bases). Germline CDR1 reads SGHTA; CDR2 reads FQGTGA. CDR3 length: 15 amino acids. V lost 4 bases to trimming and J lost 8 bases, with 20 bases between them. The DNA for the CDR3 is TGTGCCAGCAGCTCGTTGGGGGAGGGAGGGCACGGCTACACCTTC. It specifies CASSSLGEGGHGYTF.

V usage is TRBV4-3 and J usage is TRBJ1-1; tentative D call: TRBD1 (6 bases). The CDR3 is 14 residues long. The germline CDR1 and CDR2 sequences are LGHNA and YSLEER. V was cut by 2 bases and J by 4 bases, with 11 bases left in between. The CDR3 DNA reads TGCGCCAGCAGCCAATTGGGAGGGGGCACTGAAGCTTTCTTT. Its translation is CASSQLGGGTEAFF.

The rearrangement joins TRBV10-3 to TRBJ2-4, with 13 bases fitting TRBD2. The germline V gene encodes CDR1 ENHRY and CDR2 SYGVKD. Losses at the gene ends were 2 bases for V and 5 bases for J; bases not matched to a gene: 6. CDR3 length equals 17 residues. As DNA, the CDR3 is TGTGCCATCAGTGAGACTAGCGGGGGGGGGTGGGAAAACATTCAGTACTTC. The encoded protein is CAISETSGGGWENIQYF.